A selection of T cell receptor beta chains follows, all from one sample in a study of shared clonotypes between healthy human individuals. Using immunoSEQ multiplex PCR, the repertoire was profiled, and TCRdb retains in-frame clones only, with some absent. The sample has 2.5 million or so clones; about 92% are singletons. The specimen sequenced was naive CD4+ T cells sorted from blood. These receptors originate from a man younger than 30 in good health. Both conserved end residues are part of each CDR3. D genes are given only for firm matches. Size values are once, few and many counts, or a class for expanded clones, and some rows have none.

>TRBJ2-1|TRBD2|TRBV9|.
CASSVGLAGYNEQFF
TGTGCCAGCAGCGTAGGGCTAGCGGGGTACAATGAGCAGTTCTTC
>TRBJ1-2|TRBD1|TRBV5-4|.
CASSSGQIGYGYTF
TGTGCCAGCAGCTCGGGACAGATTGGCTATGGCTACACCTTC
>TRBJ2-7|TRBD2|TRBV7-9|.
CASSYPAAGGEQYF
TGTGCCAGCAGCTACCCCGCCGCGGGGGGCGAGCAGTACTTC
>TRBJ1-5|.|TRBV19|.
CASSKGQGLSNQPQHF
TGTGCCAGTAGTAAGGGTCAGGGGCTTAGCAATCAGCCCCAGCATTTT
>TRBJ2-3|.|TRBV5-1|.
CASSLRYSVTDTQYF
TGCGCCAGCAGCTTAAGGTATAGCGTCACAGATACGCAGTATTTT
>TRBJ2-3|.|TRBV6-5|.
CASSYTRTTGTQYF
TGTGCCAGCAGTTACACCCGGACCACCGGTACGCAGTATTTT
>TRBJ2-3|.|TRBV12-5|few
CASGLVGTDTQYF
TGTGCTAGTGGTTTGGTGGGCACAGATACGCAGTATTTT
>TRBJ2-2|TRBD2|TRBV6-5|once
CASTTPGGRTGELFF
TGTGCCAGCACTACTCCGGGAGGGCGGACCGGGGAGCTGTTTTTT
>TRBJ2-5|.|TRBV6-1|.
CASTSPLGETQYF
TGTGCCAGTACCTCCCCCCTCGGAGAGACCCAGTACTTC
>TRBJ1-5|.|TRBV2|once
CASSTGANYQPQHF
TGTGCCAGCAGTACCGGGGCCAATTATCAGCCCCAGCATTTT
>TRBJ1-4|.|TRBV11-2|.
CASSFRGVDEKLFF
TGTGCCAGCAGCTTTCGTGGGGTGGATGAAAAACTGTTTTTT
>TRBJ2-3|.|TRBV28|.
CASSRVTDTQYF
TGTGCCAGCAGTCGAGTCACAGATACGCAGTATTTT
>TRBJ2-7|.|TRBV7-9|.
CASSIQGYEQYF
TGTGCCAGCAGCATCCAGGGCTACGAGCAGTACTTC
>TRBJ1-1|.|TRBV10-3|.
CAISPDGGFTEAFF
TGTGCCATCAGTCCGGACGGGGGGTTCACTGAAGCTTTCTTT
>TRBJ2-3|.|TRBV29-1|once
CSVKGVVTDTQYF
TGCAGCGTCAAAGGGGTAGTAACAGATACGCAGTATTTT
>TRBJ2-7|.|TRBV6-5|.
CASSRGHSSYEQYF
TGTGCCAGCAGCCGCGGACACAGCTCCTACGAGCAGTACTTC
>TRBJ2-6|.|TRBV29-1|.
CSVVQVSGANVLTF
TGCAGCGTTGTACAGGTCTCTGGGGCCAACGTCCTGACTTTC
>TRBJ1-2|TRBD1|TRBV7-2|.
CASSLEGQGNYGYTF
TGTGCCAGCAGCTTAGAAGGACAGGGGAACTATGGCTACACCTTC
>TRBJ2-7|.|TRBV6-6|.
CASSTGPYEQYF
TGTGCCAGCAGTACAGGGCCCTACGAGCAGTACTTC
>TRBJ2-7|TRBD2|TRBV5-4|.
CASSPAGGAYEQYF
TGTGCCAGCAGCCCGGCGGGAGGGGCTTACGAGCAGTACTTC
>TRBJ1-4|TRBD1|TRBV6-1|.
CASRNGQGAEKLFF
TGTGCCAGCAGAAATGGACAGGGGGCTGAAAAACTGTTTTTT
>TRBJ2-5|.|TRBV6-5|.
CASSEGVTQYF
TGTGCCAGCAGTGAGGGGGTTACCCAGTACTTC
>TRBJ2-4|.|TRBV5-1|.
CASSYDTDKNIQYF
TGCGCCAGCAGCTACGACACCGACAAAAACATTCAGTACTTC
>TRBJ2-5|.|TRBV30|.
CAWSLTRKETQYF
TGTGCCTGGAGTCTTACTAGGAAAGAGACCCAGTACTTC
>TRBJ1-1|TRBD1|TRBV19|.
CASSTTGGSSTEAFF
TGTGCCAGTAGTACCACAGGGGGTTCTTCCACTGAAGCTTTCTTT
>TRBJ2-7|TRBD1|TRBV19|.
CASSQAGGTYEQYF
TGTGCCAGTAGTCAGGCAGGGGGAACCTACGAGCAGTACTTC
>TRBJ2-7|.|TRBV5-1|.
CASSLEYPSSYEQYF
TGCGCCAGCAGCTTGGAGTATCCGAGCTCCTACGAGCAGTACTTC
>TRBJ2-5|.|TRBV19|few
CASSIHTQETQYF
TGTGCCAGTAGTATCCACACGCAAGAGACCCAGTACTTC
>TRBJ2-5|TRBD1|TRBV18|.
CASSPGTGQETQYF
TGTGCCAGCTCACCCGGGACAGGCCAAGAGACCCAGTACTTC
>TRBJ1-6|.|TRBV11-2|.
CASSLELSTNSPLHF
TGTGCCAGCAGCTTAGAGCTCAGCACTAATTCACCCCTCCACTTT
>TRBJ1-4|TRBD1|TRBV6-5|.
CASQGGQGEKLFF
TGTGCCAGCCAGGGCGGACAGGGAGAAAAACTGTTTTTT
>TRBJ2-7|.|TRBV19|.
CASSMEQLPYEQYF
TGTGCCAGTAGTATGGAACAACTTCCCTACGAGCAGTACTTC
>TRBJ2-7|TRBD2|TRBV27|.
CASSPTGGFSVLGYEQYF
TGTGCCAGCAGTCCAACCGGGGGGTTCTCCGTTCTTGGATACGAGCAGTACTTC
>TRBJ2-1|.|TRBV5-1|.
CASSLESGLGHEQFF
TGCGCCAGCAGCTTGGAAAGCGGCTTAGGACATGAGCAGTTCTTC
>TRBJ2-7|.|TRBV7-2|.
CASSLAGLGYYEQYF
TGTGCCAGCAGCTTAGCGGGACTGGGGTACTACGAGCAGTACTTC
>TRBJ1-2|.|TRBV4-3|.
CASSQVGSNNYGYTF
TGCGCCAGCAGCCAAGTGGGCAGCAATAACTATGGCTACACCTTC
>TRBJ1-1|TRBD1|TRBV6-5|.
CASSHRQGYTEAFF
TGTGCCAGCAGCCACCGACAGGGTTACACTGAAGCTTTCTTT
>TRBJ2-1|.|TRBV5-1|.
CASSLALGNDEQFF
TGCGCCAGCAGCTTGGCCCTCGGGAATGATGAGCAGTTCTTC
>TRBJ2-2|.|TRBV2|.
CASKLDGANTGELFF
TGTGCCAGCAAGTTGGACGGAGCGAACACCGGGGAGCTGTTTTTT
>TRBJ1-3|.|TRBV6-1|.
CATKGDSSGNTIYF
TGTGCCACGAAGGGCGACAGCTCTGGAAACACCATATATTTT
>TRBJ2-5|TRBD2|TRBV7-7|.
CASSSGLAGGLRETQYF
TGTGCTAGCAGCTCCGGACTAGCGGGAGGGCTTAGGGAGACCCAGTACTTC
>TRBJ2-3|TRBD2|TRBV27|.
CASSLGGAGADTQYF
TGTGCCAGCAGCCTCGGGGGGGCAGGGGCAGATACGCAGTATTTT
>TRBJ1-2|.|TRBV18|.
CASSPLAGDGYTF
TGTGCCAGCTCACCACTGGCAGGGGATGGCTACACCTTC
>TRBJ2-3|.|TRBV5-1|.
CASTLDIPTDTQYF
TGCGCCAGCACCCTGGACATTCCCACAGATACGCAGTATTTT
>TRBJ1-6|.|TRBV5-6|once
CASSRGEGRSPLHF
TGTGCCAGCAGCCGGGGTGAGGGGAGGTCACCCCTCCACTTT
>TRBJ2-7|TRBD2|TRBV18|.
CASSPGTSGSYEQYF
TGTGCCAGCTCGCCTGGGACTAGCGGTTCCTACGAGCAGTACTTC
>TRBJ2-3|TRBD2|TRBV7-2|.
CASSLVQRLAGTDTQYF
TGTGCCAGCAGCTTAGTCCAGCGACTAGCGGGCACAGATACGCAGTATTTT
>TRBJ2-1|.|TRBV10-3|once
CAISESRTPNEQFF
TGTGCCATCAGTGAGTCCCGGACACCCAATGAGCAGTTCTTC
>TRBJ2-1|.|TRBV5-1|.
CASSLGRAEGEQFF
TGCGCCAGCAGCTTGGGCAGGGCGGAGGGTGAGCAGTTCTTC
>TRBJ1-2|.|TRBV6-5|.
CASSPGYGYTF
TGTGCCAGCAGTCCAGGCTATGGCTACACCTTC
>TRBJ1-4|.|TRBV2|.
CASSVEATNEKLFF
TGTGCCAGCAGTGTGGAGGCAACTAATGAAAAACTGTTTTTT
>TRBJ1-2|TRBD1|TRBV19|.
CASSIRDSGLHYGYTF
TGTGCCAGCTCAATCCGGGACAGCGGCTTGCACTATGGCTACACCTTC
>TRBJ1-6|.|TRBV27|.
CASSGGLGNSPLHF
TGTGCCAGCAGTGGGGGTCTCGGGAATTCACCCCTCCACTTT
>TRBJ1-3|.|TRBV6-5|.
CASSRRQLDTIYF
TGTGCCAGCAGTCGTAGACAGTTGGACACCATATATTTT
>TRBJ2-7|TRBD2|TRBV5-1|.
CASSFTSGPTYEQYF
TGCGCCAGCAGCTTTACTAGCGGACCTACCTACGAGCAGTACTTC